This T cell receptor beta chain stems from a study of cytomegalovirus exposure and HLA in healthy donors. In the study overall: An early data release held tens of millions of unique TCRs from HLA-typed donors.

Germline loops: CDR1 MRHNA, CDR2 SNTAGT. This CDR3 region has 15 residues. Deletions cut 0 bases from V and 1 base from J, with 8 bases between. Use of 60 Vbeta and 13 Jbeta primers characterized the PCR. Sequencing used immunoSEQ multiplex PCR; TCRdb keeps in-frame clones, though not all of them. This table has tens of thousands of clones, 80% appearing once. Study-wide points: Relative to the approximately 700-donor mean, N-insertions were reportedly fewer in an Asian-associated ancestry cluster in a later analysis. TCR beta V segments were, for the most part, productive about 87% or about 30% of the time in an earlier analysis.

In this sample, this clone turned up a few times. No antigen is known for it. Additional DNA sequences in this sample encode the identical CDR3. Nominally healthy donors provided the samples, though records likely missed some immune exposures. The specimen sequenced was PBMCs. The J gene is TRBJ2-3, the V gene TRBV6-4; D might be TRBD2 (5 bases). This clonotype was obtained from a woman aged 50 to 65 in good health and CMV-seropositive. This chain's CDR3 is CASSDSGGGTDTQYF. The DNA for the CDR3 is TGTGCCAGCAGTGACTCAGGAGGCGGCACAGATACGCAGTATTTT.